This TCR beta chain was sequenced for a study of Graves' ophthalmopathy and Graves' hyperthyroidism. This clonotype was detected ten times or more. This sequence may be a read error, since a much larger clone differs from it by one base. The study amplified TCR beta CDR3 regions using RNA transcripts. Second-round multiplex PCR followed a first-round RT-PCR using HTBI primers. One entry per CDR3 protein, called by TCRdb with MiXCR from the multiplex PCR reads. Seen here are 1 million to 1.3 million distinct CDR3 sequences, roughly 35% observed once, and the top ten hold around 10%. V trimming: 3 bases; J trimming: 8 bases; junction bases outside the gene matches: 4. In germline, CDR1 is SGHKS, CDR2 YYEKEE (reference sequence). The CDR3 is 14 residues long.

The sample taken for sequencing was peripheral blood or thyroid tissue (not recorded which). The rearrangement links TRBV5-5 to TRBJ1-6, with TRBD1 matching 8 bases. This TCR was sampled from an adult man with Graves' hyperthyroidism. DNA for the CDR3: TGTGCCAGCAGCTCGACAGGGGATCATTCACCCCTCCACTTT. As protein: CASSSTGDHSPLHF.